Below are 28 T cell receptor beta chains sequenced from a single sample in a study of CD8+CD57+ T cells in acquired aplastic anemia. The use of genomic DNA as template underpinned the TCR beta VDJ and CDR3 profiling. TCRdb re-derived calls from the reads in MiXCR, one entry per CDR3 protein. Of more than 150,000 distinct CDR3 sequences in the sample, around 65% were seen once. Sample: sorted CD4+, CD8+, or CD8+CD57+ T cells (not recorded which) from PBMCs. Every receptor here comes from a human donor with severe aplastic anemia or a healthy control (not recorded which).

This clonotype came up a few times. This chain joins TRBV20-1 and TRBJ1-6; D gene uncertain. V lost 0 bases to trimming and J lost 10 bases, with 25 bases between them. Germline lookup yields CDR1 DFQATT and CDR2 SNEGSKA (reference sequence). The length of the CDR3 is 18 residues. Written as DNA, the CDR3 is TGCAGTGCTAGAGATCAGAGATTAGCGGGGAAGGAAGAATCACCCCTCCACTTT. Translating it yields CSARDQRLAGKEESPLHF.

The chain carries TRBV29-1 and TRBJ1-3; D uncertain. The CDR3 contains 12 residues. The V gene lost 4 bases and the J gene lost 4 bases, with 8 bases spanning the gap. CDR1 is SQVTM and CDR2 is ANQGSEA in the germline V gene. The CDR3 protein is CSVAVSGNTIYF. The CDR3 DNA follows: TGCAGCGTTGCTGTCTCCGGAAACACCATATATTTT.

CDR3 sequence reads: CASSQGSIGGADTQYF. In DNA, the CDR3 is TGTGCCAGCAGCCAGGGTTCAATCGGGGGGGCAGATACGCAGTATTTT. The V gene is TRBV12-5, the J gene TRBJ2-3; 8 nucleotides agree with TRBD2. The CDR3 runs 16 residues. CDR1 and CDR2 from the germline V gene are LGHNT and FRNRAP.

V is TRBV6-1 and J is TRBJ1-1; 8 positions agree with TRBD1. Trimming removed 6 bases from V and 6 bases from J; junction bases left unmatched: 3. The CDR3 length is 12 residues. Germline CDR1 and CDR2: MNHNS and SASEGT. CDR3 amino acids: CASRDREAEAFF. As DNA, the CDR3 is TGTGCCAGCAGGGACAGGGAGGCTGAAGCTTTCTTT.

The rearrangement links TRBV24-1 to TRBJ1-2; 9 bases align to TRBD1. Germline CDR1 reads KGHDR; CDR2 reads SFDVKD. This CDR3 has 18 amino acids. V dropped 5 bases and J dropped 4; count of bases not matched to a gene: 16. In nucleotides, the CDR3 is TGTGCCACCAGTGCCCGGGACAGGGTTTACCCATGTATCTATGGCTACACCTTC. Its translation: CATSARDRVYPCIYGYTF.

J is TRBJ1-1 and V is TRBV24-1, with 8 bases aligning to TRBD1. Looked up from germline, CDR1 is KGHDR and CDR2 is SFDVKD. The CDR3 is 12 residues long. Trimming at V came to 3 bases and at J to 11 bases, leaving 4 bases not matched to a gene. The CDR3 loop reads CATSDRTGRAFF. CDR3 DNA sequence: TGTGCCACCAGTGATAGGACAGGGCGGGCTTTCTTT.

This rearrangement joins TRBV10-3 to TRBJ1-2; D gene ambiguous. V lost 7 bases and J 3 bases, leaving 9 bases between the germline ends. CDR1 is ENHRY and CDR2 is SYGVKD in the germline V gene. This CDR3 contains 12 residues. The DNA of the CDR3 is TGTGCCATCACTGGCGGGGACTATGGCTACACCTTC. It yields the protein CAITGGDYGYTF.

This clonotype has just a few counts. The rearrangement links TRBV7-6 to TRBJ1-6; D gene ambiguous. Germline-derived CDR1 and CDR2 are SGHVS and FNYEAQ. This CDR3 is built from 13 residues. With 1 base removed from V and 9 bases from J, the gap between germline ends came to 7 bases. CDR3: CASSLGFGSPLHF. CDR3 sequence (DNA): TGTGCCAGCAGCTTAGGTTTCGGTTCACCCCTCCACTTT.

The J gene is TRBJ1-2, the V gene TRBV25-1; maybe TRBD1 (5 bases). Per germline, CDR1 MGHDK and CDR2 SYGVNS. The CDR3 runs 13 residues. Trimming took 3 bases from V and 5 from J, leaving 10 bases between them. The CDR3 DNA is TGTGCCAGCAGTGATCGGGGACTGTATGGCTACACCTTC. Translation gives CASSDRGLYGYTF.

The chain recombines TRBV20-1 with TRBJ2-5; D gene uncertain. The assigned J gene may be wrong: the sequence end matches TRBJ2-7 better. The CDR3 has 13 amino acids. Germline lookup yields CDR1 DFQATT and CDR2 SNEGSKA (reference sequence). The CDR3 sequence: CSAEGRPSYEQYF. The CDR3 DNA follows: TGCAGTGCTGAAGGGCGGCCATCCTACGAGCAGTACTTC.

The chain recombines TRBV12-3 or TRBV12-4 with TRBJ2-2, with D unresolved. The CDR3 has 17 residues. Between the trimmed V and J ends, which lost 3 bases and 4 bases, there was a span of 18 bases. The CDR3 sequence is CASSLGNWERTTGELFF. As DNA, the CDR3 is TGTGCCAGCAGTTTGGGAAATTGGGAACGGACCACCGGGGAGCTGTTTTTT.

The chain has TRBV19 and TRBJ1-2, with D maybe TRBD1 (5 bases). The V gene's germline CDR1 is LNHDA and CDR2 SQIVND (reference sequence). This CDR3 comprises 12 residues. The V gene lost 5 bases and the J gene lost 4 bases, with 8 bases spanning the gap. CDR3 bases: TGTGCCAGTAGTGAGGGGCTCTATGGCTACACCTTC. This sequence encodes CASSEGLYGYTF. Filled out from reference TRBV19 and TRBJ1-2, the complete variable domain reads DGGITQSPKYLFRKEGQNVTLSCEQNLNHDAMYWYRQDPGQGLRLIYYSQIVNDFQKGDIAEGYSVSREKKESFPLTVTSAQKNPTAFYLCASSEGLYGYTFGSGTRLTVV.

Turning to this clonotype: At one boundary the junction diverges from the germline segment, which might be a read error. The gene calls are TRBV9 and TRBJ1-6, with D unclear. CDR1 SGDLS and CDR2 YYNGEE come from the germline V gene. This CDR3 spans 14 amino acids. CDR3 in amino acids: CAGSVGGSNSPLHF. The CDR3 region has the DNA TGTGCCGGCAGCGTGGGTGGGTCTAATTCACCCCTCCACTTC.

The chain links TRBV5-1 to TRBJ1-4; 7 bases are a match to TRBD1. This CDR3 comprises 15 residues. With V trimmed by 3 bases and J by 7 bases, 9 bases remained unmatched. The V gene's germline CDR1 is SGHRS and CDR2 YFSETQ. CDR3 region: CASSSGQAFAEKLFF. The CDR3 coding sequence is TGCGCCAGCAGCTCTGGACAGGCTTTTGCTGAAAAACTGTTTTTT.

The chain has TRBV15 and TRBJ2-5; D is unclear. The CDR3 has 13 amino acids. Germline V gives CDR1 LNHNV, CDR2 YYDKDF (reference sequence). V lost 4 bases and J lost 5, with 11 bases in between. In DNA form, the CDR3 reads TGTGCCACCAGCAATGTGGGCTGGGAGACCCAGTACTTC. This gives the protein CATSNVGWETQYF.

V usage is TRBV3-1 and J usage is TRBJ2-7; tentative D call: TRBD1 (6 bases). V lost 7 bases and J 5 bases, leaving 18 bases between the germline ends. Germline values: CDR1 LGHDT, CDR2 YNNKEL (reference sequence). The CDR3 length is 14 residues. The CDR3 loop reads CASKMDSQTNEQYF. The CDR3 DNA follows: TGTGCCAGCAAAATGGACAGTCAGACCAACGAGCAGTACTTC.

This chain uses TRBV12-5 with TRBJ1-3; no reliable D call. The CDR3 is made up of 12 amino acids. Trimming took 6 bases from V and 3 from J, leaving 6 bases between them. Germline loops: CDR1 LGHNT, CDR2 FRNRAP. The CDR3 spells CASGLSGNTIYF. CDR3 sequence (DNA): TGTGCTAGTGGCTTAAGTGGAAACACCATATATTTT.

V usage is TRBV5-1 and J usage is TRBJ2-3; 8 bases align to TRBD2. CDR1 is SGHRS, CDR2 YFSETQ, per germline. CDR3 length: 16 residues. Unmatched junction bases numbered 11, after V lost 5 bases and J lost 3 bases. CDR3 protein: CASSLSAGGRTDTQYF. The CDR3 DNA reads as TGCGCCAGCAGTCTCAGTGCGGGGGGACGGACAGATACGCAGTATTTT.

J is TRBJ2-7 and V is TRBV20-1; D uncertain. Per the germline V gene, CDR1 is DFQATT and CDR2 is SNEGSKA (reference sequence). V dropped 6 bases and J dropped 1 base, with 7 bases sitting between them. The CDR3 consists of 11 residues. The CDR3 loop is CSATPSYEQYF. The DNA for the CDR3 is TGCAGTGCCACACCATCCTACGAGCAGTACTTC.

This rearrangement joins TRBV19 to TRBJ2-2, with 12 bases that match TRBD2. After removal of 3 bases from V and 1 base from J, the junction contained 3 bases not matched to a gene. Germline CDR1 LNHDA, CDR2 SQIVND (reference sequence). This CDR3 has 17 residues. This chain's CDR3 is CASSIETSGGNTGELFF. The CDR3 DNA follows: TGTGCCAGTAGTATCGAGACTAGCGGGGGGAACACCGGGGAGCTGTTTTTT.

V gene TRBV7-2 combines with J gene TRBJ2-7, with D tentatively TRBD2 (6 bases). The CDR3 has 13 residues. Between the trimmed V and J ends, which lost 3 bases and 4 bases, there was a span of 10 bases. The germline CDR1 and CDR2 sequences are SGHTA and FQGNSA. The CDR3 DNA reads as TGTGCCAGCAGCTTGCTCGGGGGATACGAGCAGTACTTC. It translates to CASSLLGGYEQYF.

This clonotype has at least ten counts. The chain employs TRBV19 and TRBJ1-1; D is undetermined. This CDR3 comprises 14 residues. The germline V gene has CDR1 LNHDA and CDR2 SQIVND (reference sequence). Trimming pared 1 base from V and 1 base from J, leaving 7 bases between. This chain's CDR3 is CASSIVGGNTEAFF. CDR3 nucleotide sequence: TGTGCCAGTAGTATAGTTGGCGGGAACACTGAAGCTTTCTTT.

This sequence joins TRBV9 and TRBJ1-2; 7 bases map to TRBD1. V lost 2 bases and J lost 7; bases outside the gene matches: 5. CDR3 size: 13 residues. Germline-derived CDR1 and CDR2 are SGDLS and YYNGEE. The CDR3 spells CASSVGTEGGYTF. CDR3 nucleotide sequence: TGTGCCAGCAGCGTGGGGACAGAAGGTGGCTACACCTTC. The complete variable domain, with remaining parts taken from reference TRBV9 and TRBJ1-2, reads DSGVTQTPKHLITATGQRVTLRCSPRSGDLSVYWYQQSLDQGLQFLIQYYNGEERAKGNILERFSAQQFPDLHSELNLSSLELGDSALYFCASSVGTEGGYTFGSGTRLTVV.

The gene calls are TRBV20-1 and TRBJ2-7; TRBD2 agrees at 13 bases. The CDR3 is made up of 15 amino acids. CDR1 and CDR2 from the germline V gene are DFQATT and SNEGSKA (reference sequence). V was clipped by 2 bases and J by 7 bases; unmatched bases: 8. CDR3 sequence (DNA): TGCAGTGCTAGAACGCCGACTAGCGGGAGGAGTGAGCAGTACTTC. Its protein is CSARTPTSGRSEQYF.

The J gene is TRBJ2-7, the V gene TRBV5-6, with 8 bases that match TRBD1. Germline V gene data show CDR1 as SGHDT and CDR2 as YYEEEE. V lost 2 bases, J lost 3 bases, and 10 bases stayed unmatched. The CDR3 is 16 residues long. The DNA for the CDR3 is TGTGCCAGCAGCTTAGATCCCTCAGGACAGGGCTACGAGCAGTACTTC. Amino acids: CASSLDPSGQGYEQYF.

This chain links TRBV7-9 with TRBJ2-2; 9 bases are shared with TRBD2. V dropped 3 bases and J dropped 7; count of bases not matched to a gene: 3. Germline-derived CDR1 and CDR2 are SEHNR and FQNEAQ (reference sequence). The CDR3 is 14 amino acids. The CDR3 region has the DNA TGTGCCAGCAGCTTCCAACTAGCGGGCGGGGAGCTGTTTTTT. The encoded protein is CASSFQLAGGELFF.

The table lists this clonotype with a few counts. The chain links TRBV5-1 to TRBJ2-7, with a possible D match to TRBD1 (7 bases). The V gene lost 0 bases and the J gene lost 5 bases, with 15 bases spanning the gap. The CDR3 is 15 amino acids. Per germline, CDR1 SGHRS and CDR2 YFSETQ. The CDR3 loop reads CASSLVEGAWDEQYF. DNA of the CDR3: TGCGCCAGCAGCTTGGTGGAGGGGGCCTGGGACGAGCAGTACTTC.

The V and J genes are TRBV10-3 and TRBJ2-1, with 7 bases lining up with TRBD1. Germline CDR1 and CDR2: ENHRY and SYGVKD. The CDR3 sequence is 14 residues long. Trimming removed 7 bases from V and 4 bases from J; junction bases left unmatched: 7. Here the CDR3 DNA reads TGTGCCATCACCAGACAGGGTGGGTACAATGAGCAGTTCTTC. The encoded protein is CAITRQGGYNEQFF.